These 8 T cell receptor beta chains share one sample of origin, sequenced in a study of blood T cell repertoires in COVID-19. Data came from immunoSEQ multiplex PCR; TCRdb stores just in-frame clones and leaves some out. The sample includes about 110,000 clones, approximately 84% seen only once; the top ten take roughly 1.4%. Sequencing used peripheral blood. These receptors were taken from a man between 35 and 55 years old with acute or convalescent COVID-19.

The V call is TRBV18, the J call TRBJ1-6; the D gene is possibly TRBD1 (5 bases). Deletions cut 3 bases from V and 7 bases from J, with 13 bases between. From germline, CDR1 is KGHSH and CDR2 LQKENI. This CDR3 region has 15 residues. CDR3 DNA sequence: TGTGCCAGCTCACCCATGTGGGGGGGGAATTCACCCCTCCACTTT. Translated, it gives CASSPMWGGNSPLHF.

The chain is built from TRBV4-3 and TRBJ2-3, with D tentatively TRBD2 (5 bases). The germline V gene encodes CDR1 LGHNA and CDR2 YSLEER. This CDR3 contains 15 residues. Trimming removed 0 bases at V and 2 bases at J, with 9 bases between. CDR3 nucleotide sequence: TGCGCCAGCAGCCAAGAGGAGGACCTCACAGATACGCAGTATTTT. Protein sequence: CASSQEEDLTDTQYF.

The chain has TRBV4-2 and TRBJ2-5, with 8 bases fitting TRBD2. The CDR3 is 16 amino acids. Germline CDR1 LGHNA, CDR2 YNFKEQ. The V gene end was trimmed by 1 base and the J gene end by 2 bases; junction bases not matched to a gene: 6. DNA of the CDR3: TGTGCCAGCAGCCAAGGGGGAAGCGGGGGACAAGAGACCCAGTACTTC. It yields the protein CASSQGGSGGQETQYF.

There are a few counts of this clone. J is TRBJ2-1 and V is TRBV19, with 7 bases that match TRBD2. V gave up 7 bases and J gave up 4 bases; unmatched junction bases: 7. There are 14 residues in the CDR3. The germline V gene has CDR1 LNHDA and CDR2 SQIVND (reference sequence). CDR3 DNA sequence: TGTGCCAGTATGTCGTGGGAGGGGTACAATGAGCAGTTCTTC. Translating gives CASMSWEGYNEQFF.

This clone was found a few times. The chain joins TRBV7-8 to TRBJ1-5; 8 nucleotides align to TRBD1. The V segment lost 5 bases and the J segment 5 bases; nucleotides outside the gene matches: 5. Germline V gives CDR1 SGHVS, CDR2 FQNEAQ. The CDR3 consists of 14 residues. The CDR3 region has the DNA TGTGCCAGCAGCCGGGGACAGGCGTATCAGCCCCAGCATTTT. It codes for CASSRGQAYQPQHF.

V usage is TRBV5-1 and J usage is TRBJ2-3, with 7 bases that match TRBD1. In germline, CDR1 is SGHRS, CDR2 YFSETQ. This CDR3 is built from 15 residues. V gave up 3 bases and J gave up 1 base; unmatched junction bases: 5. The CDR3 sequence is CASSSPGGRTDTQYF. CDR3 DNA: TGCGCCAGCAGCTCCCCAGGGGGTCGCACAGATACGCAGTATTTT.

The chain has TRBV19 and TRBJ1-2; 8 bases are a match to TRBD1. V dropped 9 bases and J dropped 7; count of bases not matched to a gene: 7. Germline CDR1 reads LNHDA; CDR2 reads SQIVND (reference sequence). CDR3 length: 12 residues. The CDR3 nucleotides are TGTGCCAGCGGACAGGGTGTTGGTGGCTACACCTTC. Translated: CASGQGVGGYTF.

This sequence joins TRBV3-1 (or the pseudogene TRBV3-2) and TRBJ2-2; 7 positions agree with TRBD2. Trimming took 4 bases from V and 4 from J; bases not matched to a gene: 9. CDR1 and CDR2 from the germline V gene are LGHDT and YNNKEL (reference sequence). The CDR3 runs 16 residues. CDR3 protein: CASSLVLAAITGELFF. CDR3 sequence (DNA): TGTGCCAGCAGCCTGGTTCTAGCGGCGATCACCGGGGAGCTGTTTTTT.